This T cell receptor (beta chain) came from a study of T cell changes during pregnancy in multiple sclerosis. Assay used: immunoSEQ multiplex PCR; TCRdb lists only in-frame clones, some missing. The table records tens of thousands of clones, about 83% of them present only once. Trimming took 4 bases from V and 6 from J; bases not matched to a gene: 6. CDR1 is MNHNS, CDR2 SASEGT, per germline. CDR3 length: 14 residues. This sequence was found in a human donor whose cells served as feeder cells for cultures in a pregnancy study. Sequencing was carried out using peripheral blood from another person, used as feeder cells. The rearrangement joins TRBV6-1 to TRBJ1-2, with 9 bases that match TRBD1. The DNA of the CDR3 is TGTGCCAGCAGTGCCCGGGACAGGGTCGATGGCTACACCTTC. This codes for CASSARDRVDGYTF.